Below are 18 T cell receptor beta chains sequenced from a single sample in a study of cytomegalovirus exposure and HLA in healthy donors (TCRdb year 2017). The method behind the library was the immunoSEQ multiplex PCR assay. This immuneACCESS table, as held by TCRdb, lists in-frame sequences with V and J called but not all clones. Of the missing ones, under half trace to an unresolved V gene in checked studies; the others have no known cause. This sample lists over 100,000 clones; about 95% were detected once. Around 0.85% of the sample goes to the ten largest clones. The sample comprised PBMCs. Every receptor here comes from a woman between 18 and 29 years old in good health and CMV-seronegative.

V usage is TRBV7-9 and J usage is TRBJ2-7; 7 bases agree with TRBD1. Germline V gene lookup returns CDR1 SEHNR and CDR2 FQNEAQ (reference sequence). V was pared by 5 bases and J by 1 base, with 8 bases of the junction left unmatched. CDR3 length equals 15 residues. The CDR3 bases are TGTGCCAGCAGCCCCCAGGACAGGCTATCCTACGAGCAGTACTTC. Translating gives CASSPQDRLSYEQYF.

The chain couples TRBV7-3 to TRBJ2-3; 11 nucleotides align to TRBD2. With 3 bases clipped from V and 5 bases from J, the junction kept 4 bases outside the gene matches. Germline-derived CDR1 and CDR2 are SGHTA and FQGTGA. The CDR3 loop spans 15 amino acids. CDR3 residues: CASSFSGGGGDTQYF. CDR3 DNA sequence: TGTGCCAGCAGCTTTAGCGGGGGGGGAGGAGATACGCAGTATTTT.

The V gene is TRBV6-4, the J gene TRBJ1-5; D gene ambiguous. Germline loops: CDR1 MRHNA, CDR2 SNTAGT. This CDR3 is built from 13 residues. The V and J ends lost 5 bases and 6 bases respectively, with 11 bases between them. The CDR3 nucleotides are TGTGCCAGCAGTTTGGCGGAAGGTCAGCCCCAGCATTTT. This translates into CASSLAEGQPQHF.

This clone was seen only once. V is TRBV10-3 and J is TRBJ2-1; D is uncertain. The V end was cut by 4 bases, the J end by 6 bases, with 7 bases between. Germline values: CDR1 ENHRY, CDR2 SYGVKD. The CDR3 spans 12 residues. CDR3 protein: CAISASSNEQFF. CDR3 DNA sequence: TGTGCCATCAGTGCCAGTTCCAATGAGCAGTTCTTC.

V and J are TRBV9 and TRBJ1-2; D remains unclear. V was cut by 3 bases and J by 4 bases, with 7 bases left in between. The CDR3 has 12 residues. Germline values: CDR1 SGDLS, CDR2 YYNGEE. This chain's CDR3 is CASSANSYGYTF. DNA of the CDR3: TGTGCCAGCAGCGCGAATAGCTATGGCTACACCTTC.

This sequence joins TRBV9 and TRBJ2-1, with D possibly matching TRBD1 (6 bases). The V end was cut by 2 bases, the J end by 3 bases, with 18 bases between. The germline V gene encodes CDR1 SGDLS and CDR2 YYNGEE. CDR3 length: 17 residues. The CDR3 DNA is TGTGCCAGCAGCGTTGGCAGGGGTCGCCTTGTCTACAATGAGCAGTTCTTC. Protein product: CASSVGRGRLVYNEQFF.

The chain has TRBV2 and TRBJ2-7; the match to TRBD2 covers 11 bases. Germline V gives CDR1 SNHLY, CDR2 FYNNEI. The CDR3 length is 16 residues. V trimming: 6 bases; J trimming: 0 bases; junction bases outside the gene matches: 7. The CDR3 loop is CASSPTSGAFSYEQYF. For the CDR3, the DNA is TGTGCCAGCAGCCCGACTAGCGGGGCCTTCTCCTACGAGCAGTACTTC.

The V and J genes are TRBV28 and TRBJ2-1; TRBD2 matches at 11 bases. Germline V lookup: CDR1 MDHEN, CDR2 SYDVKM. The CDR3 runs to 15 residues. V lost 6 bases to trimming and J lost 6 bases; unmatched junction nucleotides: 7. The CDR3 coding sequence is TGTGCCAGCAGCCAAAGGACTAGCGGGCTCAATGAGCAGTTCTTC. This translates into CASSQRTSGLNEQFF. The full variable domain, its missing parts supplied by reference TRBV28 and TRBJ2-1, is DVKVTQSSRYLVKRTGEKVFLECVQDMDHENMFWYRQDPGLGLRLIYFSYDVKMKEKGDIPEGYSVSREKKERFSLILESASTNQTSMYLCASSQRTSGLNEQFFGPGTRLTVL.

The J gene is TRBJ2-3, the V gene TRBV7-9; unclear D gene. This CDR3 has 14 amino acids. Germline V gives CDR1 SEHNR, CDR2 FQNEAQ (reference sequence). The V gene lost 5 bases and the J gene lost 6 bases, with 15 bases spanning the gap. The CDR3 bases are TGTGCCAGCAGCCCCCCCGTACGAGCGGATACGCAGTATTTT. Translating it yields CASSPPVRADTQYF.

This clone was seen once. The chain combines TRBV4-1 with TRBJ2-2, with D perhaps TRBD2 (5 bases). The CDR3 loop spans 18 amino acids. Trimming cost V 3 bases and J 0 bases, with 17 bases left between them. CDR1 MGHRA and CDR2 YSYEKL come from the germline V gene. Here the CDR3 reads CASSHDRLKPANTGELFF. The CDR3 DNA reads TGCGCCAGCAGCCACGACCGACTAAAGCCCGCGAACACCGGGGAGCTGTTTTTT.

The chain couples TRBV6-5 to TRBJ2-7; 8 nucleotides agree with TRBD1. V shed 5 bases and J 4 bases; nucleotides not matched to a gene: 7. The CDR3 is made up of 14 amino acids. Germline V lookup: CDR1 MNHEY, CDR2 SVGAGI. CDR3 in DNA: TGTGCCAGCAGTCAGCAGGGGGCCACGTACGAGCAGTACTTC. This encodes CASSQQGATYEQYF.

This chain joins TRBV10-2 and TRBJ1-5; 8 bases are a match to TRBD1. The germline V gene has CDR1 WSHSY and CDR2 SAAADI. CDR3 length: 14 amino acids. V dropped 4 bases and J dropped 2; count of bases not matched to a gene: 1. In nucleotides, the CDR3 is TGCGCCAGCAGTGCGACAGGGGGCAATCAGCCCCAGCATTTT. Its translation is CASSATGGNQPQHF.

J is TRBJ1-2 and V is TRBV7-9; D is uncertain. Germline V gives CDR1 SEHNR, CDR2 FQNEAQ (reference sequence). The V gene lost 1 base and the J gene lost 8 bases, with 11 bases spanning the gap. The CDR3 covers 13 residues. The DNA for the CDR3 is TGTGCCAGCAGCTTAGAGGGAGGCGGCGGCTACACCTTC. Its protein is CASSLEGGGGYTF. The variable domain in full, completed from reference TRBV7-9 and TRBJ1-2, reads DTGVSQNPRHKITKRGQNVTFRCDPISEHNRLYWYRQTLGQGPEFLTYFQNEAQLEKSRLLSDRFSAERPKGSFSTLEIQRTEQGDSAMYLCASSLEGGGGYTFGSGTRLTVV.

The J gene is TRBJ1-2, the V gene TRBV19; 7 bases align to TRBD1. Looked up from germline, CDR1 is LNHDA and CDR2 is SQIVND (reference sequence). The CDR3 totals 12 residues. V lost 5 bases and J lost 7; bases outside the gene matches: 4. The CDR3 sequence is CASSDRQGGYTF. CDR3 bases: TGTGCCAGTAGTGACCGACAGGGTGGCTACACCTTC.

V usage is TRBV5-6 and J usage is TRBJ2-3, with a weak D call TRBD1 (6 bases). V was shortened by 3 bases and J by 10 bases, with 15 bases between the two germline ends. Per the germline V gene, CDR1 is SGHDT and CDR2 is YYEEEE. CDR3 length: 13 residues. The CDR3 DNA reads TGTGCCAGCAGCTCGGTTGGGGGCTGGGCGCAGTATTTT. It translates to CASSSVGGWAQYF.

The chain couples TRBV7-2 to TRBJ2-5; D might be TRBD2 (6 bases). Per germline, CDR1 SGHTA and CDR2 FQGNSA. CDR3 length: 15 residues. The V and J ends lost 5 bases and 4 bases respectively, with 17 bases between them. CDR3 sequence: CASSRGRRGGETQYF. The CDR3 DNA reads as TGTGCCAGCAGCCGGGGACGGCGGGGAGGAGAGACCCAGTACTTC.

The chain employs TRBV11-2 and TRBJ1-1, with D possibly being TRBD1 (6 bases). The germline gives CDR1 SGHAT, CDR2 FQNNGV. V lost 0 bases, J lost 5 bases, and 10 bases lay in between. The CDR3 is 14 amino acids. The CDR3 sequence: CASSLERDTTEAFF. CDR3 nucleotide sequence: TGTGCCAGCAGCTTAGAACGGGACACGACTGAAGCTTTCTTT.

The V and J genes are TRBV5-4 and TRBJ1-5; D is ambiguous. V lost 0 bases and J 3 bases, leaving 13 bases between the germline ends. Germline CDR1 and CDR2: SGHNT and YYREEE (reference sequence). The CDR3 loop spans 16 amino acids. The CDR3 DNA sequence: TGTGCCAGCAGCTTGGATGGCCAGGCTAACAATCAGCCCCAGCATTTT. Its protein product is CASSLDGQANNQPQHF. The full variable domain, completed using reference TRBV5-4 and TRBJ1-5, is ETGVTQSPTHLIKTRGQQVTLRCSSQSGHNTVSWYQQALGQGPQFIFQYYREEENGRGNFPPRFSGLQFPNYSSELNVNALELDDSALYLCASSLDGQANNQPQHFGDGTRLSIL.